These 23 T cell receptor beta chains share one sample of origin, sequenced in a study of T cells after yellow fever vaccination. TCRdb itself ran the 5' RACE reads through MiXCR, one entry per CDR3 protein. The sample includes 300,000 or so distinct CDR3 sequences, approximately 3.9% seen only once; the top ten take 20% to 30%. Sample: PBMCs, taken 5 days after the yellow fever booster vaccination. The receptors stem from a man in his late teens or twenties who received the YFV17D yellow fever vaccine.

This clonotype was seen only a few times. CDR3 DNA sequence: TGTGCCAGCAGCTCCCCGGGGGGGACACCCTACGAGCAGTACTTC. Protein product: CASSSPGGTPYEQYF. The rearrangement links TRBV5-4 to TRBJ2-7, with TRBD2 matching 8 bases. Germline V gene lookup returns CDR1 SGHNT and CDR2 YYREEE (reference sequence). J was trimmed by 2 bases and V by 3 bases; bases with no gene match: 7. The CDR3 is 15 residues long.

The chain couples TRBV5-1 to TRBJ1-2; TRBD1 aligns across 9 bases. Germline CDR1 and CDR2: SGHRS and YFSETQ. The CDR3 spans 15 residues. Trimming removed 4 bases from V and 4 bases from J; junction bases left unmatched: 8. For the CDR3, the DNA is TGCGCCAGCAGCCTAGGGGACAGGGAGGCCTATGGCTACACCTTC. It is translated as CASSLGDREAYGYTF. Combining the CDR3 with reference TRBV5-1 and TRBJ1-2 gives the whole variable domain KAGVTQTPRYLIKTRGQQVTLSCSPISGHRSVSWYQQTPGQGLQFLFEYFSETQRNKGNFPGRFSGRQFSNSRSEMNVSTLELGDSALYLCASSLGDREAYGYTFGSGTRLTVV.

This clonotype was seen repeatedly, ten times or more. This chain connects TRBV5-6 to TRBJ1-3; unclear D gene. CDR3 length: 16 residues. Trimming pared 0 bases from V and 0 bases from J, leaving 10 bases between. Germline assignment: CDR1 SGHDT and CDR2 YYEEEE. The chain's CDR3 is CASSLVSQASGNTIYF. The CDR3 nucleotides read TGTGCCAGCAGCTTGGTATCGCAGGCCTCTGGAAACACCATATATTTT. The whole variable domain, remainder taken from reference TRBV5-6 and TRBJ1-3, is DAGVTQSPTHLIKTRGQQVTLRCSPKSGHDTVSWYQQALGQGPQFIFQYYEEEERQRGNFPDRFSGHQFPNYSSELNVNALLLGDSALYLCASSLVSQASGNTIYFGEGSWLTVV.

Many counts were recorded for this clonotype. The genes are TRBV7-2 and TRBJ2-3; no reliable D call. The germline V and J ends were trimmed by 1 base and 4 bases, with 6 bases remaining between them. Germline CDR1 is SGHTA and CDR2 is FQGNSA. This CDR3 spans 13 amino acids. CDR3 in amino acids: CASSLVMSDTQYF. The CDR3 nucleotides are TGTGCCAGCAGCTTAGTCATGTCAGATACGCAGTATTTT.

This clonotype was seen many times. This chain links TRBV5-1 with TRBJ2-7; 7 nucleotides match TRBD1. This CDR3 spans 13 amino acids. Germline CDR1 SGHRS, CDR2 YFSETQ. Losses at the gene ends were 4 bases for V and 6 bases for J; bases not matched to a gene: 7. In DNA form, the CDR3 reads TGCGCCAGCAGCCCCGGGACAGAAGGCGAGCAGTACGTC. It is translated as CASSPGTEGEQYV.

As DNA, the CDR3 is TGTGCCAGCTCACCGGACAGGGCAATCGAGCAGTACGTC. As protein: CASSPDRAIEQYV. V usage is TRBV18 and J usage is TRBJ2-7; TRBD1 agrees at 8 bases. CDR3 size: 13 residues. Trimming cost V 3 bases and J 6 bases; bases outside gene matches: 4. In germline, CDR1 is KGHSH, CDR2 LQKENI.

The V and J genes are TRBV5-1 and TRBJ2-7; D possibly corresponds to TRBD1 (6 bases). CDR3 length: 13 residues. V lost 0 bases and J 3 bases, leaving 7 bases between the germline ends. Germline V lookup: CDR1 SGHRS, CDR2 YFSETQ. This CDR3 reads CASSLEQGYEQYV. CDR3 coding DNA: TGCGCCAGCAGCTTGGAACAGGGCTACGAGCAGTACGTC.

In its sample, this clonotype was seen many times. The chain combines TRBV24-1 with TRBJ2-4, with a possible D match to TRBD2 (7 bases). The CDR3 has 18 amino acids. In germline, CDR1 is KGHDR, CDR2 SFDVKD. The V gene lost 7 bases and the J gene lost 0 bases, with 21 bases spanning the gap. The CDR3 region has the DNA TGTGCCACCAGCGTTCTTGAAGAGGGGGGGCTAGCCAAAAACATTCAGTACTTC. Protein sequence: CATSVLEEGGLAKNIQYF.

This clonotype was seen a handful of times. The chain recombines TRBV25-1 with TRBJ2-3; D uncertain. Germline values: CDR1 MGHDK, CDR2 SYGVNS. Trimming cost V 6 bases and J 0 bases, with 7 bases left between them. The CDR3 is made up of 13 amino acids. CDR3 amino acids: CASRVGSTDTQYF. DNA of the CDR3: TGTGCCAGCAGGGTCGGAAGCACAGATACGCAGTATTTT. Using reference TRBV25-1 and TRBJ2-3 for the parts outside the CDR3, the full variable domain is EADIYQTPRYLVIGTGKKITLECSQTMGHDKMYWYQQDPGMELHLIHYSYGVNSTEKGDLSSESTVSRIRTEHFPLTLESARPSHTSQYLCASRVGSTDTQYFGPGTRLTVL.

This clonotype was seen a few times. CDR3 loop: CASSDHSSYNEQFF. In DNA, the CDR3 is TGTGCCAGCAGTGACCATAGCTCCTACAATGAGCAGTTCTTC. The chain employs TRBV6-2 or TRBV6-3 and TRBJ2-1; D not resolved. The V end was cut by 5 bases, the J end by 0 bases, with 8 bases between. CDR1 and CDR2 from the germline V gene are MNHEY and SVGEGT. There are 14 residues in the CDR3.

There are a few counts of this clonotype. The chain carries TRBV5-6 and TRBJ2-7; 14 positions agree with TRBD2. The CDR3 consists of 18 residues. V was pared by 4 bases and J by 5 bases, with 14 bases of the junction left unmatched. CDR1 SGHDT and CDR2 YYEEEE come from the germline V gene. The CDR3 protein is CASSVGLAGVPLYNEQYF. Written as DNA, the CDR3 is TGTGCCAGCAGCGTGGGACTAGCGGGGGTTCCTCTCTACAACGAGCAGTACTTC.

The chain couples TRBV7-9 to TRBJ2-3; the match to TRBD1 covers 8 bases. CDR1 is SEHNR, CDR2 FQNEAQ, per germline (reference sequence). With V trimmed by 7 bases and J by 4 bases, 10 bases remained unmatched. This CDR3 spans 15 amino acids. The DNA for the CDR3 is TGTGCCAGCAACCACAGGGGGTCTGGAGCAGATACGCAGTATTTT. Residues: CASNHRGSGADTQYF.

The chain carries TRBV3-1 and TRBJ2-2, with 7 bases lining up with TRBD1. The length of the CDR3 is 16 residues. The V gene's germline CDR1 is LGHDT and CDR2 YNNKEL (reference sequence). J was trimmed by 4 bases and V by 3 bases; bases with no gene match: 8. The CDR3 nucleotides are TGTGCCAGCAGCCAGCCCGACAGGGAATCCACCGGGGAGCTGTTTTTT. Protein sequence: CASSQPDRESTGELFF.

J is TRBJ2-2 and V is TRBV18, with D uncertain. This CDR3 has 12 amino acids. V was clipped by 2 bases and J by 7 bases, with 5 bases between them. Germline assignment: CDR1 KGHSH and CDR2 LQKENI. CDR3 coding DNA: TGTGCCAGCTCACCAGTGATCGGGGAGCTGTTTTTT. Protein: CASSPVIGELFF.

The gene calls are TRBV6-6 and TRBJ2-3, with a weak D call TRBD1 (6 bases). The V gene lost 4 bases and the J gene lost 3 bases, with 11 bases spanning the gap. CDR1 and CDR2 (germline): MNHNY, SVGAGI (reference sequence). CDR3 length: 14 residues. The chain's CDR3 is CASSSRTETDTQYF. For the CDR3, the DNA is TGTGCCAGCAGTTCAAGGACAGAAACAGATACGCAGTATTTT.

This clonotype was recorded at least ten times. The chain is built from TRBV10-2 and TRBJ2-4, with D possibly called TRBD1 or TRBD2 (5 bases each). Germline V CDR1 and CDR2: WSHSY, SAAADI. V was pared by 10 bases and J by 0 bases, with 16 bases between. CDR3 length equals 15 residues. For the CDR3, the DNA is TGCGCCATCATGGACTGGGGGTTAGCCAAAAACATTCAGTACTTC. Amino acid sequence: CAIMDWGLAKNIQYF.

This rearrangement joins TRBV5-6 to TRBJ1-1, with D unclear. The germline V and J ends were trimmed by 4 bases and 8 bases, with 15 bases remaining between them. Germline values: CDR1 SGHDT, CDR2 YYEEEE. The CDR3 runs to 13 residues. CDR3 DNA: TGTGCCAGCAGCCTTTACGGACCGAGGGAAGCTTTCTTT. It is translated as CASSLYGPREAFF.

This clonotype was counted only a few times. V usage is TRBV28 and J usage is TRBJ1-1; D uncertain. The ends were cut back, 2 bases at V and 4 bases at J, with 14 bases in the middle. CDR1 and CDR2 from the germline V gene are MDHEN and SYDVKM. This CDR3 contains 15 residues. The CDR3 sequence is CASSLGRSLGTEAFF. The CDR3 region has the DNA TGTGCCAGCAGTTTAGGTAGATCTTTGGGCACTGAAGCTTTCTTT.

About this clonotype: This clone may be a read error of a much larger clone one base away. This chain links TRBV7-8 with TRBJ2-5; D is perhaps TRBD1 (7 bases). The CDR3 is 14 amino acids. In germline, CDR1 is SGHVS, CDR2 FQNEAQ. DNA of the CDR3: TGTGCCGGCAGCTACTCGACAGGGAGGGAGACCCAGTACTTC. Protein sequence: CAGSYSTGRETQYF.

This clonotype was recorded many times. The V gene is TRBV3-1, the J gene TRBJ2-7, with D maybe TRBD2 (6 bases). The CDR3 totals 14 residues. V was clipped by 7 bases and J by 4 bases, with 17 bases between them. CDR1 LGHDT and CDR2 YNNKEL come from the germline V gene (reference sequence). DNA of the CDR3: TGTGCCAGCACCACCGGGACCGGGGGTTACGAGCAGTACTTC. Residues: CASTTGTGGYEQYF.

V and J are TRBV4-1 and TRBJ1-1, with a weak D call TRBD1 (5 bases). The CDR3 loop spans 14 amino acids. Germline-derived CDR1 and CDR2 are MGHRA and YSYEKL. V lost 3 bases and J 5 bases, leaving 13 bases between the germline ends. CDR3 loop: CASSHGTLKTEAFF. The CDR3 DNA reads TGCGCCAGCAGCCATGGGACCCTAAAGACTGAAGCTTTCTTT.

This clonotype came up a few times. The chain combines TRBV5-1 with TRBJ2-2, with 9 bases that match TRBD1. The trim removed 3 bases at V and 1 base at J, leaving 4 bases unmatched. This CDR3 region has 16 residues. Germline CDR1 and CDR2: SGHRS and YFSETQ. The CDR3 bases are TGCGCCAGCAGCTGGGGGACAGGGAGGAACACCGGGGAGCTGTTTTTT. Its protein product is CASSWGTGRNTGELFF.

There are a few counts of this clonotype. This chain links TRBV6-1 with TRBJ2-3; 8 bases are a match to TRBD2. V dropped 4 bases and J dropped 4; count of bases not matched to a gene: 7. Germline V gives CDR1 MNHNS, CDR2 SASEGT. This CDR3 contains 15 residues. The CDR3 DNA sequence: TGTGCCAGCAGTGTGCGGGGGGCGGATGCAGATACGCAGTATTTT. The encoded protein is CASSVRGADADTQYF.